This paragraph covers one T cell receptor beta chain sequence. The antigen is unknown. This sample was taken from a study of long-term antiretroviral therapy in people with HIV. As for the study in general: The earliest samples came about a decade before the 2015 immediate-ART recommendation.

CDR3 length equals 13 residues. Germline assignment: CDR1 SEHNR and CDR2 FQNEAQ (reference sequence). With 11 bases clipped from V and 2 bases from J, the junction kept 6 bases outside the gene matches. Running of the v3.0 immunoSEQ assay took place at survey level. The method was immunoSEQ multiplex PCR; TCRdb's version includes in-frame clones alone and lacks a portion of them. The table shows approximately 17,000 clones, with approximately 84% occurring only once. Study-wide points: The study found narrower CDR3 length ranges in HIV repertoires than in controls.

The receptor comes from a man aged 30-40 years with HIV. The chain recombines TRBV7-9 with TRBJ2-7; TRBD1 agrees at 10 bases. Sequenced here: unsorted PBMCs, sampled around 1.3 years before starting antiretroviral therapy. CDR3 DNA sequence: TGTGCCTTAGGGGGACAGGGGCCCTACGAGCAGTACTTC. Encoded protein: CALGGQGPYEQYF.